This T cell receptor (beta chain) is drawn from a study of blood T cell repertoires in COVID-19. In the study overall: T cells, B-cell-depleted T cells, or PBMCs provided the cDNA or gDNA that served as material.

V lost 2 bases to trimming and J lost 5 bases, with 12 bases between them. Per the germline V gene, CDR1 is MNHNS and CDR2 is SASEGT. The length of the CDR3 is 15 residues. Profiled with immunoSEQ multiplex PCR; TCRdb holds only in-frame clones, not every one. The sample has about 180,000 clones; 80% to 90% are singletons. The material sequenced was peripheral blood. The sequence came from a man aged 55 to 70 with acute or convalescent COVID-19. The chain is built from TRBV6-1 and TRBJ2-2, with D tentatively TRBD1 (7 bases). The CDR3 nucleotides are TGTGCCAGCAGTGAAATACAGGGGAGGACCGGGGAGCTGTTTTTT. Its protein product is CASSEIQGRTGELFF.